Following are 21 T cell receptor beta chains from one sample sequenced in a study of control samples from healthy donors and cancer patients. Profiling relied on immunoSEQ multiplex PCR, and the TCRdb table lists in-frame clones only, not all of them. The table lists fewer than 200,000 clones, around 94% of them singletons. The specimen sequenced was blood. The receptors shown here come from a man in his thirties or forties in good health.

J is TRBJ2-7 and V is TRBV7-2, with 9 bases that match TRBD2. The CDR3 covers 15 residues. Per germline, CDR1 SGHTA and CDR2 FQGNSA. The trim removed 2 bases at V and 4 bases at J, leaving 6 bases unmatched. The CDR3 region has the DNA TGTGCCAGCAGCTTAACAGCGGGGGGAGGTTACGAGCAGTACTTC. Translation gives CASSLTAGGGYEQYF.

The chain combines TRBV9 with TRBJ2-3; D uncertain. V lost 0 bases and J 6 bases, leaving 5 bases between the germline ends. The CDR3 is 12 residues long. Per germline, CDR1 SGDLS and CDR2 YYNGEE. The CDR3 is CASSVVGDTQYF. The CDR3 DNA reads TGTGCCAGCAGCGTAGTAGGGGATACGCAGTATTTT.

CDR3 protein: CASSLFSGGASTDTQYF. In DNA, the CDR3 is TGCGCCAGCAGCTTGTTTAGCGGGGGGGCTAGCACAGATACGCAGTATTTT. This chain connects TRBV5-1 to TRBJ2-3, with 11 positions matching TRBD2. Per the germline V gene, CDR1 is SGHRS and CDR2 is YFSETQ. The V gene end was trimmed by 1 base and the J gene end by 0 bases; junction bases not matched to a gene: 4. This CDR3 spans 17 amino acids.

The chain has TRBV7-9 and TRBJ1-1; 9 bases fit TRBD1. CDR1 and CDR2 from the germline V gene are SEHNR and FQNEAQ (reference sequence). This CDR3 is 15 amino acids long. V lost 5 bases and J lost 5; bases outside the gene matches: 9. The CDR3 loop reads CASSILDRGFTEAFF. CDR3 DNA: TGTGCCAGCAGCATCCTGGACAGGGGTTTTACTGAAGCTTTCTTT.

V and J are TRBV19 and TRBJ1-6; D is perhaps TRBD1 (5 bases). Germline V lookup: CDR1 LNHDA, CDR2 SQIVND (reference sequence). This CDR3 contains 16 residues. V dropped 1 base and J dropped 5 bases, with 12 bases sitting between them. The CDR3 DNA follows: TGTGCCAGTAGTATAGTCGGGGCGTTGGATAATTCACCCCTCCACTTT. Translation: CASSIVGALDNSPLHF.

Of note for this clone: Other nucleotide sequences in the sample specify the same CDR3. The rearrangement uses TRBV19 and TRBJ2-7; tentative D call: TRBD2 (6 bases). This CDR3 region has 13 residues. Deletions cut 3 bases from V and 1 base from J, with 7 bases between. Looked up from germline, CDR1 is LNHDA and CDR2 is SQIVND (reference sequence). In nucleotides, the CDR3 is TGTGCCAGTAGTATTGGGACTTCCTACGAGCAGTACTTC. Amino acids: CASSIGTSYEQYF.

This chain joins TRBV2 and TRBJ1-1; no definite D call. The CDR3 totals 13 residues. Trimming shortened V by 7 bases and J by 4 bases, and 13 bases separated the two germline ends. Germline V gene sequence: CDR1 SNHLY, CDR2 FYNNEI. This chain's CDR3 is CASMIRAATEAFF. The CDR3 DNA follows: TGTGCCAGCATGATCCGGGCCGCCACTGAAGCTTTCTTT. Full variable domain (missing parts from reference TRBV2 and TRBJ1-1): EPEVTQTPSHQVTQMGQEVILRCVPISNHLYFYWYRQILGQKVEFLVSFYNNEISEKSEIFDDQFSVERPDGSNFTLKIRSTKLEDSAMYFCASMIRAATEAFFGQGTRLTVV.

The V gene is TRBV6-4, the J gene TRBJ2-3; the D is unclear. Germline CDR1 reads MRHNA; CDR2 reads SNTAGT. The CDR3 is 14 residues long. With 0 bases removed from V and 0 bases from J, the gap between germline ends came to 4 bases. Here the CDR3 reads CASSDSGSTDTQYF. The CDR3 DNA sequence: TGTGCCAGCAGTGACTCGGGTAGCACAGATACGCAGTATTTT.

The genes are TRBV9 and TRBJ2-5, with TRBD1 matching over 11 bases. The ends lost 3 bases at V and 4 bases at J; junction bases unmatched: 5. This CDR3 region has 15 residues. Germline CDR1 is SGDLS and CDR2 is YYNGEE. CDR3 sequence reads: CASSADRGQGETQYF. As DNA, the CDR3 is TGTGCCAGCAGCGCGGACAGGGGGCAAGGAGAGACCCAGTACTTC.

V is TRBV18 and J is TRBJ2-3; D assignment may be TRBD1 or TRBD2 (5 bases each). The CDR3 spans 11 residues. Germline-derived CDR1 and CDR2 are KGHSH and LQKENI. V lost 8 bases and J lost 8, with 11 bases in between. CDR3 DNA: TGTGCCAGCGCAGGTGGGGGTACGCAGTATTTT. It translates to CASAGGGTQYF.

This clone was seen once. V is TRBV18 and J is TRBJ2-5; the D call may be TRBD1 or TRBD2 (6 bases each). CDR1 is KGHSH, CDR2 LQKENI, per germline. V was pared by 0 bases and J by 5 bases, with 7 bases between. The CDR3 sequence is 13 residues long. The CDR3 DNA sequence: TGTGCCAGCTCACCACCGGGGGGCGAGACCCAGTACTTC. Residues: CASSPPGGETQYF.

The gene calls are TRBV15 and TRBJ1-3; D is possibly TRBD1 (5 bases). Trimming took off 11 bases at V and 7 bases at J, with 15 bases between the two ends. There are 12 residues in the CDR3. CDR1 is LNHNV and CDR2 is YYDKDF in the germline V gene (reference sequence). The CDR3 sequence is CAFSGPDNTIYF. CDR3 coding DNA: TGTGCCTTTTCAGGGCCGGACAACACCATATATTTT.

J is TRBJ2-7 and V is TRBV11-2; 7 bases are a match to TRBD2. J was trimmed by 7 bases and V by 5 bases; bases with no gene match: 14. This CDR3 has 15 residues. Per the germline V gene, CDR1 is SGHAT and CDR2 is FQNNGV. The CDR3 sequence is CASSPSGVPTGEQYF. CDR3 DNA sequence: TGTGCCAGCAGCCCGAGCGGGGTCCCGACGGGGGAGCAGTACTTC.

This rearrangement joins TRBV18 to TRBJ2-2; D is undetermined. V was trimmed by 2 bases and J by 1 base, leaving 5 bases between them. CDR3 length equals 14 residues. CDR1 and CDR2 from the germline V gene are KGHSH and LQKENI. This CDR3 reads CASSPTQNTGELFF. CDR3 coding DNA: TGTGCCAGCTCACCAACCCAGAACACCGGGGAGCTGTTTTTT.

This chain uses TRBV5-4 with TRBJ2-2; the match to TRBD2 covers 10 bases. This CDR3 is built from 15 residues. The germline gives CDR1 SGHNT, CDR2 YYREEE (reference sequence). Trimming removed 2 bases from V and 4 bases from J; junction bases left unmatched: 2. CDR3 in DNA: TGTGCCAGCAGCTTAGCGGGGGGGCTCACCGGGGAGCTGTTTTTT. The encoded protein is CASSLAGGLTGELFF.

J is TRBJ2-1 and V is TRBV19; TRBD2 matches at 10 bases. The CDR3 spans 16 residues. The V gene's germline CDR1 is LNHDA and CDR2 SQIVND (reference sequence). J gave up 8 bases and V 5 bases, and 12 bases lay outside the gene matches. The CDR3 reads CASSSLTSGPADEQFF. The CDR3 nucleotides read TGTGCCAGTAGTTCCTTGACTAGCGGGCCGGCCGATGAGCAGTTCTTC.

The genes are TRBV30 and TRBJ2-1; no firm D call. V was trimmed by 4 bases and J by 7 bases, leaving 8 bases between them. This CDR3 spans 11 amino acids. The germline V gene encodes CDR1 GTSNPN and CDR2 SVGIG (reference sequence). DNA for the CDR3: TGTGCCTGGACCCTCTATAATGAGCAGTTCTTC. Translating gives CAWTLYNEQFF.

This clone appeared a single time. This sequence joins TRBV19 and TRBJ2-7, with a weak D call TRBD1 (5 bases). Germline V gene sequence: CDR1 LNHDA, CDR2 SQIVND (reference sequence). V lost 5 bases, J lost 4 bases, and 12 bases lay in between. The CDR3 runs 13 residues. The CDR3 DNA sequence: TGTGCCAGTAGTCCCACAGGCCTTTACGAGCAGTACTTC. The encoded protein is CASSPTGLYEQYF. The full variable domain, with the rest looked up from reference TRBV19 and TRBJ2-7, is DGGITQSPKYLFRKEGQNVTLSCEQNLNHDAMYWYRQDPGQGLRLIYYSQIVNDFQKGDIAEGYSVSREKKESFPLTVTSAQKNPTAFYLCASSPTGLYEQYFGPGTRLTVT.

The chain has TRBV6-5 and TRBJ1-1; possible D gene TRBD1, 5 bases. The CDR3 is 12 amino acids. Germline assignment: CDR1 MNHEY and CDR2 SVGAGI. Trimming removed 7 bases at V and 3 bases at J, with 9 bases between. The CDR3 nucleotides are TGTGCCAGCAATCGGGGGTACACTGAAGCTTTCTTT. Translation: CASNRGYTEAFF.

The chain couples TRBV5-1 to TRBJ2-2; no reliable D call. V was cut by 3 bases and J by 5 bases, with 11 bases left in between. Germline lookup yields CDR1 SGHRS and CDR2 YFSETQ. This CDR3 is 14 amino acids long. The CDR3 spells CASSSTELTGELFF. CDR3 bases: TGCGCCAGCAGCTCAACAGAGCTGACCGGGGAGCTGTTTTTT.

The chain combines TRBV7-4 with TRBJ2-5, with D hard to call. The V end was cut by 5 bases, the J end by 0 bases, with 4 bases between. The CDR3 has 12 amino acids. CDR1 SGHVT and CDR2 SQSDAQ come from the germline V gene. The CDR3 protein is CASSRNQETQYF. CDR3 nucleotides: TGTGCCAGCAGCCGGAACCAAGAGACCCAGTACTTC.